The present entry profiles one T cell receptor (beta chain) with its context. Antigen: not known. Relative to the germline gene, one junction end is altered; a read error may explain this. These data are taken from a study of T cells in Graves' hyperthyroidism and ophthalmopathy. Authors of the study amplified TCR beta CDR3 regions from RNA transcripts. Researchers ran a first-round RT-PCR on the TCR CDR3 using the HTBI primer set. One entry per CDR3 protein results from TCRdb running MiXCR on the multiplex PCR reads. The table shows about 550,000 distinct CDR3 sequences, with around 21% occurring only once. Regarding the study as a whole: In blood, most of the thyroid clonotypes expanded above 0.001 were also present.

CDR3 size: 14 residues. CDR1 and CDR2 from the germline V gene are ENHRY and SYGVKD. This chain uses TRBV10-3 with TRBJ2-7; TRBD1 might be the D (5 bases). What was sequenced was blood. The sequence was obtained from a man aged 18 to 30 with Graves' hyperthyroidism. The CDR3 protein is CASSRGDSSYEQYF. The CDR3 DNA reads TGTGCCAGCAGTCGTGGAGACAGTTCGTACGAGCAGTACTTC.